This section outlines one T cell receptor (beta chain) sequence together with its context. Its target is not known. TCRdb's table, derived via immunoSEQ multiplex PCR, lists solely in-frame clones and lacks some. The sample yields about 6,000 clones, just over 65% seen once. The CDR3 contains 15 residues. CDR1 and CDR2 (germline): LNHNV, YYDKDF (reference sequence). The ends were cut back, 5 bases at V and 2 bases at J, with 12 bases in the middle. The sample is drawn from a study of CD8 T cell repertoires and HIV-1 epitope variants. Background on the study: Separate wells received one of Twenty-five Gag or Nef variant peptides. An uncultured baseline aliquot held 1M T cells.

The chain combines TRBV15 with TRBJ2-2, with a weak D call TRBD2 (5 bases). The TCR was taken from a male donor with HIV. The sequencing sample was made of cultured CD8+ T cells derived from PBMCs. The CDR3 region is CATSPDFINTGELFF. As DNA, the CDR3 is TGTGCCACCAGCCCGGACTTCATAAACACCGGGGAGCTGTTTTTT.